This passage covers 9 T cell receptor beta chains from one sample sequenced in a study of radiotherapy plus CTLA-4 blockade in lung cancer. Sequencing used immunoSEQ multiplex PCR; TCRdb keeps in-frame clones, though not all of them. The top ten clones hold about 5.3% of a sample with tens of thousands of clones, 85% to 90% of them seen once. This sample comprised peripheral blood, obtained from a patient treated with radiotherapy plus ipilimumab. The receptors originated from a human donor with non-small cell lung cancer who had stable disease on radiotherapy plus ipilimumab.

V gene TRBV11-2 combines with J gene TRBJ1-2; TRBD1 is a possible D gene (5 bases). This CDR3 spans 15 amino acids. With 4 bases removed from V and 8 bases from J, the gap between germline ends came to 20 bases. CDR1 and CDR2 from the germline V gene are SGHAT and FQNNGV. As DNA, the CDR3 is TGTGCCAGCAGCTCCCTGTGGAGGGGTTTGAAGGGCTACACCTTC. This gives the protein CASSSLWRGLKGYTF.

The chain joins TRBV19 to TRBJ2-4; 8 positions match TRBD2. The CDR3 consists of 18 residues. V gave up 5 bases and J gave up 0 bases; unmatched junction bases: 12. CDR1 and CDR2 (germline): LNHDA, SQIVND (reference sequence). The CDR3 is CASSASGSRQGAKNIQYF. CDR3 in DNA: TGTGCCAGTAGTGCTAGCGGGTCCCGGCAGGGAGCCAAAAACATTCAGTACTTC.

The chain carries TRBV27 and TRBJ2-3, with TRBD2 matching 7 bases. V dropped 5 bases and J dropped 3; count of bases not matched to a gene: 8. The germline V gene encodes CDR1 MNHEY and CDR2 SMNVEV (reference sequence). The CDR3 is 15 amino acids. The CDR3 DNA sequence: TGTGCCAGCAGTCGAAGGGAGGGTCGGACAGATACGCAGTATTTT. Protein: CASSRREGRTDTQYF.

This clone was picked up a small number of times. J is TRBJ1-2 and V is TRBV7-2, with 8 bases aligning to TRBD1. The germline V gene encodes CDR1 SGHTA and CDR2 FQGNSA. V trimming: 5 bases; J trimming: 8 bases; junction bases outside the gene matches: 7. The CDR3 length is 13 residues. The CDR3 is CASSPQGAVGYTF. DNA for the CDR3: TGTGCCAGCAGCCCCCAGGGGGCGGTGGGCTACACCTTC.

The chain has TRBV11-2 and TRBJ2-3, with D hard to call. The germline V gene has CDR1 SGHAT and CDR2 FQNNGV. Trimming cost V 5 bases and J 1 base, with 7 bases left between them. The CDR3 has 13 amino acids. The CDR3, as DNA: TGTGCCAGCAGCCCCCCGGGCACAGATACGCAGTATTTT. This gives the protein CASSPPGTDTQYF. The full variable domain, completed using reference TRBV11-2 and TRBJ2-3, is EAGVAQSPRYKIIEKRQSVAFWCNPISGHATLYWYQQILGQGPKLLIQFQNNGVVDDSQLPKDRFSAERLKGVDSTLKIQPAKLEDSAVYLCASSPPGTDTQYFGPGTRLTVL.

The chain recombines TRBV4-2 with TRBJ2-2, with a weak D call TRBD2 (7 bases). The germline CDR1 and CDR2 sequences are LGHNA and YNFKEQ. The CDR3 is 16 amino acids. The ends were cut back, 0 bases at V and 6 bases at J, with 14 bases in the middle. The CDR3 region is CASSQDRGRAAGELFF. For the CDR3, the DNA is TGTGCCAGCAGCCAAGATAGGGGGAGGGCGGCCGGGGAGCTGTTTTTT.

The table lists this clone with a count of one. The chain carries TRBV7-9 and TRBJ2-3; 10 bases line up with TRBD2. With 1 base clipped from V and 5 bases from J, the junction kept 3 bases outside the gene matches. This CDR3 is built from 15 residues. From germline, CDR1 is SEHNR and CDR2 FQNEAQ (reference sequence). CDR3 in DNA: TGTGCCAGCAGCTTAGTGTCTAGCGGGGGAGATACGCAGTATTTT. This sequence encodes CASSLVSSGGDTQYF.

V is TRBV18 and J is TRBJ2-5; D not certain. Trimming pared 0 bases from V and 5 bases from J, leaving 13 bases between. The CDR3 runs 15 residues. The germline CDR1 and CDR2 sequences are KGHSH and LQKENI. The CDR3 nucleotides read TGTGCCAGCTCACCACCAACGGAACAGAAGGAGACCCAGTACTTC. As protein: CASSPPTEQKETQYF.

This clone was detected only once. The chain uses TRBV5-8 and TRBJ1-1; 7 nucleotides line up with TRBD1. This CDR3 has 14 amino acids. Germline lookup yields CDR1 SGHTS and CDR2 YDEGEE. The V segment lost 3 bases and the J segment 1 base; nucleotides outside the gene matches: 3. CDR3 loop: CASSWGQTNTEAFF. The CDR3 DNA follows: TGTGCCAGCAGCTGGGGACAGACGAACACTGAAGCTTTCTTT.